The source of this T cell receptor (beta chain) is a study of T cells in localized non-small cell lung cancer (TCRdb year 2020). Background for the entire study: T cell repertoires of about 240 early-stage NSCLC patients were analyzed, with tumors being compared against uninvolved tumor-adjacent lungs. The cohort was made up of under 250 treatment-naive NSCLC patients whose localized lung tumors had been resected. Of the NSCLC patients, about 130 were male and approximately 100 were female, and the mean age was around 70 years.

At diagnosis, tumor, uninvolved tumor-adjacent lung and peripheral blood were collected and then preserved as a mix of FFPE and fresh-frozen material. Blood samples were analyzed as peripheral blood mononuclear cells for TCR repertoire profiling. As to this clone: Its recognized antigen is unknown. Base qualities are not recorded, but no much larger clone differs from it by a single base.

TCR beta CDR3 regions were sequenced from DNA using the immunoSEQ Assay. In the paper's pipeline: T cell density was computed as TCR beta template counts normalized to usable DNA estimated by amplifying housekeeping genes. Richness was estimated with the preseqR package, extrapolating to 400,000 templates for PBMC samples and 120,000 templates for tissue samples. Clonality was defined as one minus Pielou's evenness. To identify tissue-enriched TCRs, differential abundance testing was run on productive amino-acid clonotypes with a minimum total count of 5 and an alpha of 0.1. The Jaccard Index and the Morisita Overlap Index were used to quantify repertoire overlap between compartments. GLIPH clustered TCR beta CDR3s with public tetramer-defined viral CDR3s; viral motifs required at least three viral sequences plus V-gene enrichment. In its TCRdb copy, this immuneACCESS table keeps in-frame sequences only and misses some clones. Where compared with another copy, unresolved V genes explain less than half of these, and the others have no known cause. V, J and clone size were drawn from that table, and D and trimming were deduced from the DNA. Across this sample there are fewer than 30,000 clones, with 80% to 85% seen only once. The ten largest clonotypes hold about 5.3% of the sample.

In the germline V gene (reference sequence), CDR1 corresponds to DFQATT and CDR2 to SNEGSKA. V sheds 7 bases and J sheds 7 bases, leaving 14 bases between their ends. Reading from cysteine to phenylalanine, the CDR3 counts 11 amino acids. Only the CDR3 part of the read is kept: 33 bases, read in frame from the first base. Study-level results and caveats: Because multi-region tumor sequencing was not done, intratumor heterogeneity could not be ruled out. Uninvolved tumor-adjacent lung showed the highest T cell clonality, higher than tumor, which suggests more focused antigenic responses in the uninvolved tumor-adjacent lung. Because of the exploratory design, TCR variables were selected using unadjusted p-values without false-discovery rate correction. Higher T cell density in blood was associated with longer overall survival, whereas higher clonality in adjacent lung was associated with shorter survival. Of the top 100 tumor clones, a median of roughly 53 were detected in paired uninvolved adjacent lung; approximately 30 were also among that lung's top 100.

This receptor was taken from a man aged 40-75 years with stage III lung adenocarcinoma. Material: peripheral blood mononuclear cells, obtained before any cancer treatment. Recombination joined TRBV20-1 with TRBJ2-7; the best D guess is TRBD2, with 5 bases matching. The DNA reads TGCAGTGTCCGCCGGAGGCGGGAGCAGTACTTC. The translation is CSVRRRREQYF.